Sequencing of this TCR beta chain was carried out in a study of T cells after posttransplantation cyclophosphamide. Overall study findings and caveats: Later blood repertoires were often dominated by clones from the donor CD8+ memory compartment.

CDR1 and CDR2 (germline): SEHNR, FQNEAQ (reference sequence). CDR3 size: 13 residues. Unmatched junction bases numbered 0, after V lost 2 bases and J lost 3 bases. As concerns this clone: Its antigen remains unknown.

Repertoires were generated with immunoSEQ multiplex PCR, while TCRdb's copy carries only in-frame clones and drops some. The profile shows some 17,000 clones, about 91% of them singletons. Cyclophosphamide on days +3 and +4 followed busulfan-fludarabine conditioning and a marrow graft. The source of this sequence is a male patient aged 55 to 69 who received an allogeneic stem cell transplant from a related donor and was CMV-positive. Some T cells may arise from the graft donor. The sample here was CD4+ T cells sorted from blood, taken after allogeneic stem cell transplant with posttransplant cyclophosphamide. V usage is TRBV7-9 and J usage is TRBJ2-5, with 7 nucleotides matching TRBD2. This CDR3 reads CASSLRGEETQYF. The CDR3, as DNA: TGTGCCAGCAGCTTACGGGGGGAAGAGACCCAGTACTTC.